This T cell receptor (beta chain) was observed in a study of neoadjuvant nivolumab and ipilimumab in lung cancer (dated by TCRdb to the early 2020s). At the level of the whole study: In the NEOSTAR trial, nivolumab was administered intravenously at 3 mg/kg on days 1, 15 and 29, and the combination arm also received ipilimumab 1 mg/kg on day 1 only. Matched pretherapy and resected tumor pairs were analyzed for seven patients: four treated with nivolumab and three with nivolumab plus ipilimumab. Of the 45 or so patients with operable NSCLC treated in the trial, approximately 23 were randomized to nivolumab monotherapy and roughly 21 to nivolumab plus ipilimumab. TCR repertoires were compared between pretherapy (baseline) peripheral blood and tumors resected at surgery after neoadjuvant immune checkpoint blockade. The primary endpoint of the trial was the rate of major pathologic response (MPR) in the intention-to-treat population of each study arm.

Points on this clone: No cognate antigen has been identified for it. Per-nucleotide qualities are absent, and no much larger clonotype sits a single base away.

The CDR3 spans 13 residues, from the cysteine through the phenylalanine. Left in the record is the CDR3 DNA by itself, 39 bases read in frame from the first base. Between the V and J ends, shortened by 3 bases and 6 bases respectively, the junction contains 11 bases. CDR1 and CDR2 (SGHTA, FQGTGA) derive from the germline V gene. On the study overall, not on this receptor specifically: Compared with tumor-adjacent uninvolved lung, resected tumors had greater TCR richness and clonality, and increases showed up in more of the dual-therapy-treated tumors. Pretherapy blood TCR richness correlated positively with richness in tumors resected after neoadjuvant therapy (Spearman R of about 0.8). From pretherapy to surgery, tumor T-cell richness and clonality increased in three of three dual-therapy tumors but in only two of four nivolumab-treated tumors. No significant correlation was found between TCR clonality and pathologic tumor regression, and only a single major-pathologic-response sample was available for the analysis of TCR clonality versus pathologic tumor regression. TCR sequencing was performed in a small number of samples.

This sample's time point label indicates: at surgical resection after neoadjuvant nivolumab +/- ipilimumab. Samples were obtained from the phase 2 randomized NEOSTAR trial, in which neoadjuvant nivolumab or nivolumab plus ipilimumab followed by surgery was tested in operable NSCLC. Library prep was done by the immunoSEQ multiplex PCR assay. The published analysis was carried out like this. Richness and clonality were used to summarize the repertoires, and clones that significantly expanded or contracted between pre- and post-therapy samples were identified. Drawn from immuneACCESS, this table holds only the in-frame rearrangements with V and J called that TCRdb kept. Clones are partly lost; checked studies trace under half to an unresolved V gene and leave the rest unexplained. The D gene and trimming were derived from the DNA, and the V and J assignments and clone size from that table. This sample holds some 30,000 clones; 90% were observed only once. 4.5% to 5% of the sample comes from the top ten.

The material sequenced was peripheral blood, taken after neoadjuvant nivolumab, alone or with ipilimumab, at or shortly before surgery. The sequence joins TRBV7-3 to TRBJ1-2, with the identity of the D gene unclear. This sequence was found in an adult with non-small cell lung cancer. The CDR3 region: CASSFPSGNGYTF. The DNA is TGTGCCAGCAGCTTCCCATCGGGGAATGGCTACACCTTC.